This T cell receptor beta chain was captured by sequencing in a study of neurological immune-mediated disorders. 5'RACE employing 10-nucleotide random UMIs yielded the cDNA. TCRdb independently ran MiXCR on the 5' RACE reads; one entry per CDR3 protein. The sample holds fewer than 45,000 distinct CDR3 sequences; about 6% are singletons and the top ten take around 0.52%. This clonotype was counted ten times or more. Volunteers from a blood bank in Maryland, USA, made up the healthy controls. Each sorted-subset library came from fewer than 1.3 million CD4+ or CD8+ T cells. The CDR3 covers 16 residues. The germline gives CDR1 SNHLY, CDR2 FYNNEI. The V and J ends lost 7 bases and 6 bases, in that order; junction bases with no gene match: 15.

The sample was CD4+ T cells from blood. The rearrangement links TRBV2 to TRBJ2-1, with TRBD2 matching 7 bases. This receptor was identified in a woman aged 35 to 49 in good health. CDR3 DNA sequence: TGTGCCAGCACACTGACTTTGGGGGAGGGCGGCAATGAGCAGTTCTTC. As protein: CASTLTLGEGGNEQFF. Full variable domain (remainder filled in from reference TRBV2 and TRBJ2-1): EPEVTQTPSHQVTQMGQEVILRCVPISNHLYFYWYRQILGQKVEFLVSFYNNEISEKSEIFDDQFSVERPDGSNFTLKIRSTKLEDSAMYFCASTLTLGEGGNEQFFGPGTRLTVL.